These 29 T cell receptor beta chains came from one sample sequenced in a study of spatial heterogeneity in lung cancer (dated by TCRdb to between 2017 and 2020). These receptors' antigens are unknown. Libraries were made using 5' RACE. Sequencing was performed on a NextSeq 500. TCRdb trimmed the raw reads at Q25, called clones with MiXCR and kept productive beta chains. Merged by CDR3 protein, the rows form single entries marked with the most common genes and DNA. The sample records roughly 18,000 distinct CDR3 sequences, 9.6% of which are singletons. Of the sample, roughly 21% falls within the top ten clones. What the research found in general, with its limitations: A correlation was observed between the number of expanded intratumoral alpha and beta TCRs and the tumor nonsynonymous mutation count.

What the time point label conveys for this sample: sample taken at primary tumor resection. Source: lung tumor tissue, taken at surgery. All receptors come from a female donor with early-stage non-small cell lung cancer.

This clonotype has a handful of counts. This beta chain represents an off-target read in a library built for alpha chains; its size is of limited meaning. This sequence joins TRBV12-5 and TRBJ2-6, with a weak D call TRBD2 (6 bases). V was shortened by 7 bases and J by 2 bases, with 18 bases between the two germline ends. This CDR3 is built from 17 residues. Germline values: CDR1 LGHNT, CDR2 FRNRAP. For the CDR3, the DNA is TGTGCTAGTGTCCCCGGGAGTCCGGATACTGGGGCCAACGTCCTGACTTTC. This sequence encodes CASVPGSPDTGANVLTF.

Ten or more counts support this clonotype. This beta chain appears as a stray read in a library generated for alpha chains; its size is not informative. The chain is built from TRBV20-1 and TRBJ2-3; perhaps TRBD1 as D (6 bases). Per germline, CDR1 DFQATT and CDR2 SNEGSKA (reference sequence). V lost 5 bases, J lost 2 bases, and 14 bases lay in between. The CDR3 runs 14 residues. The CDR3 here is CSAGPQGFTDTQYF. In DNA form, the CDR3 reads TGCAGTGCTGGACCACAGGGATTCACAGATACGCAGTATTTT.

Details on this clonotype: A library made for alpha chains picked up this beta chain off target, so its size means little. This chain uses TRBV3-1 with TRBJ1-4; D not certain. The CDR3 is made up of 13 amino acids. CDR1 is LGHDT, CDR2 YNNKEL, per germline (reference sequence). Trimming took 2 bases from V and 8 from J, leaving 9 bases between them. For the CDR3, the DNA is TGTGCCAGCAGCCAACGAACTCGGGAAAAACTGTTTTTT. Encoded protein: CASSQRTREKLFF.

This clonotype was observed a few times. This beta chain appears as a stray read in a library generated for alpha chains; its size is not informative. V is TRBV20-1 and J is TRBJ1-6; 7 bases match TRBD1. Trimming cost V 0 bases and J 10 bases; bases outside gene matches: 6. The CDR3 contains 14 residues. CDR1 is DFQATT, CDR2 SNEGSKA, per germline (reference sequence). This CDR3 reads CSARENRGDSPLHF. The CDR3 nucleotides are TGCAGTGCTAGAGAGAACAGGGGTGACTCACCCCTCCACTTT.

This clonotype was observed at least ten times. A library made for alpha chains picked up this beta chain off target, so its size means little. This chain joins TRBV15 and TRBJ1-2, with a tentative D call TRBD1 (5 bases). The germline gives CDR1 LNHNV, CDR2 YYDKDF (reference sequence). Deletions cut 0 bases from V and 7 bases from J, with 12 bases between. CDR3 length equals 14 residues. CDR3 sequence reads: CATSRDTQAGGYTF. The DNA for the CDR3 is TGTGCCACCAGCAGAGATACACAGGCTGGTGGCTACACCTTC.

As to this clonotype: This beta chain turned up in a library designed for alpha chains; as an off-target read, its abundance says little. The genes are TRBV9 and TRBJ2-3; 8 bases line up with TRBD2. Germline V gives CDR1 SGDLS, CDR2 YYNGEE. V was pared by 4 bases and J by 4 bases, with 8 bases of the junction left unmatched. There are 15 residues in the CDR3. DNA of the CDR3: TGTGCCAGCAGCTCTTCGGGGCGGGGGGCAGATACGCAGTATTTT. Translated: CASSSSGRGADTQYF.

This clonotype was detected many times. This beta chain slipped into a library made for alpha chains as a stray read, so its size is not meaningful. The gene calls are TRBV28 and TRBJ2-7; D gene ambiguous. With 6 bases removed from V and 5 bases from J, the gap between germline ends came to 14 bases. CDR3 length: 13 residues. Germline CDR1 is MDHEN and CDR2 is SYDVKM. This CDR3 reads CASSLLVSHEQYF. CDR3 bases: TGTGCCAGCAGCCTGCTAGTTTCCCACGAGCAGTACTTC.

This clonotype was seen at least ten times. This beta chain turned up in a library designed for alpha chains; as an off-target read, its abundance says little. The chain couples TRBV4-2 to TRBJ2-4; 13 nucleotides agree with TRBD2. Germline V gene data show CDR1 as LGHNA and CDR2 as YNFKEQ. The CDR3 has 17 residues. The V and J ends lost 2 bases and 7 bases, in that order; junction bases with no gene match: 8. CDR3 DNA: TGTGCCAGCAGCCAACGAGAACTAGCGGGGGGGCCTAACATTCAGTACTTC. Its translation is CASSQRELAGGPNIQYF.

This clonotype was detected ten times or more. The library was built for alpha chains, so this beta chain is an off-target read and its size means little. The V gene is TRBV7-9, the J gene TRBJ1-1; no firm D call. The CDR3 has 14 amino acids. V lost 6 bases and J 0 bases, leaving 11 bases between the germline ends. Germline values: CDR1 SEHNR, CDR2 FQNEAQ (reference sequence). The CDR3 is CASSSELMNTEAFF. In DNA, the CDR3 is TGTGCCAGCAGTTCCGAGTTAATGAACACTGAAGCTTTCTTT.

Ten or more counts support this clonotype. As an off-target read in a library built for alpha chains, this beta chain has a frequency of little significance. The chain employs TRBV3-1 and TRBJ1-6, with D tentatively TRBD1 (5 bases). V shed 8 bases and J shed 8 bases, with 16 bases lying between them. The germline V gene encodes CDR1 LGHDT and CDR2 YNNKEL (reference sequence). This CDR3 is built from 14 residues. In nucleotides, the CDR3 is TGTGCCAGCTCCAGCGGGGGAGTTGATTCACCCCTCCACTTT. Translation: CASSSGGVDSPLHF. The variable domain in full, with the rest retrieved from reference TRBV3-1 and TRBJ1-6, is DTAVSQTPKYLVTQMGNDKSIKCEQNLGHDTMYWYKQDSKKFLKIMFSYNNKELIINETVPNRFSPKSPDKAHLNLHINSLELGDSAVYFCASSSGGVDSPLHFGNGTRLTVT.

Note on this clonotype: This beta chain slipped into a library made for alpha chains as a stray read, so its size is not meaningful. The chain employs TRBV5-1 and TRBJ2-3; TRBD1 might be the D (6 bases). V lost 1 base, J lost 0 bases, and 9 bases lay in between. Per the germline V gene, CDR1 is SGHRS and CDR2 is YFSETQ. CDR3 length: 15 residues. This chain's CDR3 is CASSLNQGSTDTQYF. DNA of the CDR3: TGCGCCAGCAGCTTGAACCAGGGGAGCACAGATACGCAGTATTTT. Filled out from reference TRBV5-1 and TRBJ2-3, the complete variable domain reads KAGVTQTPRYLIKTRGQQVTLSCSPISGHRSVSWYQQTPGQGLQFLFEYFSETQRNKGNFPGRFSGRQFSNSRSEMNVSTLELGDSALYLCASSLNQGSTDTQYFGPGTRLTVL.

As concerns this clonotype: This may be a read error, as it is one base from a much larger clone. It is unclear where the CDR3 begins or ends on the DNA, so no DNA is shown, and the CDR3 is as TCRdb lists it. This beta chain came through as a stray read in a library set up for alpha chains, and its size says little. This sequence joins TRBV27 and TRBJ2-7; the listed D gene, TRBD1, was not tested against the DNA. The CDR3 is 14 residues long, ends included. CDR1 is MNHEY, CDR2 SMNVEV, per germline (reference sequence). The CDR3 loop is CASSWGTGSYEQNF.

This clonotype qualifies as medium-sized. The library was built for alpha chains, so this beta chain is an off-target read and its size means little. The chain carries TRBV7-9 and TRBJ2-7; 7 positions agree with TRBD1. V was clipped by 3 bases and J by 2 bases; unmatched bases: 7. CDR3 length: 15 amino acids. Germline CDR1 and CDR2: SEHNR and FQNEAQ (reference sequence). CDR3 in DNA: TGTGCCAGCAGCTTGCCCCAGACAGGGACCTACGAGCAGTACTTC. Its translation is CASSLPQTGTYEQYF.

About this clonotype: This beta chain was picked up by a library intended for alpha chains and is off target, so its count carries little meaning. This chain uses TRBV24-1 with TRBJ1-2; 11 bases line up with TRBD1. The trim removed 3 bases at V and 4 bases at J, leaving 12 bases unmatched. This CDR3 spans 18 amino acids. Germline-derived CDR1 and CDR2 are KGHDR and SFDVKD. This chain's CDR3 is CATSDPYRDRGSLYGYTF. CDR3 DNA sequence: TGTGCCACCAGTGATCCTTACCGGGACAGGGGGAGCCTCTATGGCTACACCTTC.

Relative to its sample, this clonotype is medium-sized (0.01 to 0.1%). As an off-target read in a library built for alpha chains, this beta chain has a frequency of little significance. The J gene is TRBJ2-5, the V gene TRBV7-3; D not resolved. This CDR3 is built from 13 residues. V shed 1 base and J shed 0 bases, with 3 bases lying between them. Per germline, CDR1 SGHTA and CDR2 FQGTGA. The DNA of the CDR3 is TGTGCCAGCAGCTTAAACAACCAAGAGACCCAGTACTTC. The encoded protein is CASSLNNQETQYF.

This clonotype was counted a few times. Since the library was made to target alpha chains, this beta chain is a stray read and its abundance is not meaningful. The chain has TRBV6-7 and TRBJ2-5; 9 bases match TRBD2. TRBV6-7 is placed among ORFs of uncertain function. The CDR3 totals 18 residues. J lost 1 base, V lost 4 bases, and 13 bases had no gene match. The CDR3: CASSSSPPGLAGQETQYF. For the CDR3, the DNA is TGTGCCAGCAGTTCCTCTCCGCCGGGACTAGCTGGCCAAGAGACCCAGTACTTC.

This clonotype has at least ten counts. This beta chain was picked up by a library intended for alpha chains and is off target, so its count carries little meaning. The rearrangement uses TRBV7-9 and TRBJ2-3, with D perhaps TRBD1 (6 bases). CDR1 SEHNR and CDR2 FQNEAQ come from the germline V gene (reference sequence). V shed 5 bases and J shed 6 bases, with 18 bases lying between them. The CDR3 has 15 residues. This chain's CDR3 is CASSAPGSGVDTQYF. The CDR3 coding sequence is TGTGCCAGCAGCGCCCCGGGTTCAGGGGTGGATACGCAGTATTTT.

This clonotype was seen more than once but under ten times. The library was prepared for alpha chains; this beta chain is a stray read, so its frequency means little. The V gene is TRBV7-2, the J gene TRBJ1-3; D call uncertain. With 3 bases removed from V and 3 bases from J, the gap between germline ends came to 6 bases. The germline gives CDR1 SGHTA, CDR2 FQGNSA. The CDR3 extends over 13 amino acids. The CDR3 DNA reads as TGTGCCAGCAGCTTCGGGTTTGGAAACACCATATATTTT. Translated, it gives CASSFGFGNTIYF.

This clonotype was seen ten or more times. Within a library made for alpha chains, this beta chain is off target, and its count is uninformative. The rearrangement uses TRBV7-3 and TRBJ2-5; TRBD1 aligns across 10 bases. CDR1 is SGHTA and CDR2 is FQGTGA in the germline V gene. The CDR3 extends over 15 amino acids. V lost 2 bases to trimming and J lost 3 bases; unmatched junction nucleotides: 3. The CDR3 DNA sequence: TGTGCCAGCAGCTTAGCGACAGGGGGCAAAGAGACCCAGTACTTC. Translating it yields CASSLATGGKETQYF.

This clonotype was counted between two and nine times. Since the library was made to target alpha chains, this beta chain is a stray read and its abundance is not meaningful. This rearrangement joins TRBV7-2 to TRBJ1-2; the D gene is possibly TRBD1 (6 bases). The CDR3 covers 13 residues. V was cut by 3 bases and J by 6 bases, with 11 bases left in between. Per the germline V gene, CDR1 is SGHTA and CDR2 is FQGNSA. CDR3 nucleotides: TGTGCCAGCAGCTTGGAGGGGGTTGATGGCTACACCTTC. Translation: CASSLEGVDGYTF.

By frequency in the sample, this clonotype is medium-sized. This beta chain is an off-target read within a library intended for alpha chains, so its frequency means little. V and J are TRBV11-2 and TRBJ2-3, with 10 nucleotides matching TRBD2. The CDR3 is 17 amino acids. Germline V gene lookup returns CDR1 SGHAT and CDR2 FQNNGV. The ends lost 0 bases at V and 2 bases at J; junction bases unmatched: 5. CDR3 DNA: TGTGCCAGCAGCTTAGATCCGAGCGGGGGGGCCACAGATACGCAGTATTTT. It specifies CASSLDPSGGATDTQYF.

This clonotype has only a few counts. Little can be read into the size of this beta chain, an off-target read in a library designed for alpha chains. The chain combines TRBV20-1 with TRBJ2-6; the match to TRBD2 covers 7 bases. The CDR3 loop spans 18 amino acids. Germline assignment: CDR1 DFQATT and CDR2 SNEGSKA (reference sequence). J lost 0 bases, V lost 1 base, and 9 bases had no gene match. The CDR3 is CSARVPAGLSSGANVLTF. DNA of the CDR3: TGCAGTGCTAGAGTTCCAGCGGGGCTAAGCTCTGGGGCCAACGTCCTGACTTTC.

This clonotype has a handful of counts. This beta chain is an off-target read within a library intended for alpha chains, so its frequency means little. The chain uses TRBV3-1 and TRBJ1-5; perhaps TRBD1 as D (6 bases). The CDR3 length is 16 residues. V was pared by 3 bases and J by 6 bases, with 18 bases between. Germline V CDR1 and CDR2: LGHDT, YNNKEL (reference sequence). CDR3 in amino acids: CASSQETGRFIQPQHF. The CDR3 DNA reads TGTGCCAGCAGCCAGGAAACAGGGAGGTTTATTCAGCCCCAGCATTTT.

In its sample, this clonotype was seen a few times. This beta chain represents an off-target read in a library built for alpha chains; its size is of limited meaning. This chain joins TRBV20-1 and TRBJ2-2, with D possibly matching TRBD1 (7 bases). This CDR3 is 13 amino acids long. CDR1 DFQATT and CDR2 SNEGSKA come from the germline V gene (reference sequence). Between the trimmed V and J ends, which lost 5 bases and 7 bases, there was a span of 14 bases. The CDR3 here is CSAGGTVNGELFF. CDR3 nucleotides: TGCAGTGCTGGGGGGACAGTCAACGGGGAGCTGTTTTTT.

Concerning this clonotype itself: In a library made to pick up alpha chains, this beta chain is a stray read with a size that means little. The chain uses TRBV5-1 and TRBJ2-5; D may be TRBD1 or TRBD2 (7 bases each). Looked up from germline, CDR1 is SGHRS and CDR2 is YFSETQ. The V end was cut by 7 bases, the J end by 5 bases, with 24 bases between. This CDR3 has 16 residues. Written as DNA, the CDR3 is TGCGCCAGCGGACTAGAGGGGGCCAGACAGGGTGAGACCCAGTACTTC. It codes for CASGLEGARQGETQYF. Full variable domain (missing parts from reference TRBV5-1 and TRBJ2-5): KAGVTQTPRYLIKTRGQQVTLSCSPISGHRSVSWYQQTPGQGLQFLFEYFSETQRNKGNFPGRFSGRQFSNSRSEMNVSTLELGDSALYLCASGLEGARQGETQYFGPGTRLLVL.

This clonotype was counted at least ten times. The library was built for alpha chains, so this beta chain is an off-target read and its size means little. CDR3 in DNA: TGTGCCAGCAGACCACGGGCGACCTACAATGAGCAGTTCTTC. Protein: CASRPRATYNEQFF. The chain uses TRBV5-6 and TRBJ2-1; D gene uncertain. V was cut by 5 bases and J by 2 bases, with 11 bases left in between. This CDR3 has 14 amino acids. Germline-derived CDR1 and CDR2 are SGHDT and YYEEEE.

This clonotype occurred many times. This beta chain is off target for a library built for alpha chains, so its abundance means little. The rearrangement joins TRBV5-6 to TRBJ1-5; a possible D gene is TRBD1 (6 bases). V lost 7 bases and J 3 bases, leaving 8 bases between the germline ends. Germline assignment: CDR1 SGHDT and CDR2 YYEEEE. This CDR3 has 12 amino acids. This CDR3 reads CASQGNNQPQHF. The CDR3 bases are TGTGCCAGCCAGGGGAACAATCAGCCCCAGCATTTT.

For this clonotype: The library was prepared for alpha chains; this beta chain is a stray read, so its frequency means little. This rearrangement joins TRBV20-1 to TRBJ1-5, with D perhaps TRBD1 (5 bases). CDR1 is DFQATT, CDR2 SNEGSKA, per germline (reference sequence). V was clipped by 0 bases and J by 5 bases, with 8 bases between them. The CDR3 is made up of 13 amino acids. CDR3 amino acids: CSARDPRDQPQHF. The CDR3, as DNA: TGCAGTGCTAGAGATCCCAGGGATCAGCCCCAGCATTTT.

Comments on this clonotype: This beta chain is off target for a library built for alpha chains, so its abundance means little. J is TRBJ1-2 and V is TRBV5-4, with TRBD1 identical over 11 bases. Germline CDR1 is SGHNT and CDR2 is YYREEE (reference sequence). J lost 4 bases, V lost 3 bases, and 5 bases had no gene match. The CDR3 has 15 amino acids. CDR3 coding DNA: TGTGCCAGCAGCTCAGGGACAGGGGGAGTCTATGGCTACACCTTC. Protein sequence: CASSSGTGGVYGYTF.